This passage covers 28 T cell receptor beta chains from one sample sequenced in a study of early T cells in non-severe SARS-CoV-2 infection. TCRdb re-derived calls from the 5' RACE reads in MiXCR, one entry per CDR3 protein. The sample yields tens of thousands of distinct CDR3 sequences, about an eighth seen once. The sequenced material came from whole blood. Receptors were obtained from an adult who was a healthcare worker with PCR-confirmed SARS-CoV-2 infection or an uninfected control (not recorded which).

This clonotype has a count of ten or more. This chain joins TRBV29-1 and TRBJ2-5; D perhaps matches TRBD2 (6 bases). From germline, CDR1 is SQVTM and CDR2 ANQGSEA. Trimming pared 5 bases from V and 5 bases from J, leaving 15 bases between. This CDR3 contains 13 residues. The CDR3 spells CSVSAVGRETQYF. The CDR3 region has the DNA TGCAGCGTTTCGGCTGTAGGGAGGGAGACCCAGTACTTC.

The V call is TRBV6-6, the J call TRBJ2-3, with D possibly being TRBD2 (6 bases). There are 12 residues in the CDR3. The germline gives CDR1 MNHNY, CDR2 SVGAGI (reference sequence). CDR3 nucleotides: TGTGTCGCGGGCGGGGGCACAGATACGCAGTATTTT. Its translation: CVAGGGTDTQYF.

The chain joins TRBV7-8 to TRBJ2-3; a weak D match, TRBD2 (6 bases). V was clipped by 4 bases and J by 2 bases, with 10 bases between them. Looked up from germline, CDR1 is SGHVS and CDR2 is FQNEAQ. The CDR3 totals 14 residues. In nucleotides, the CDR3 is TGTGCCAGCAGCTCACTAGCTGTCACAGATACGCAGTATTTT. Translated: CASSSLAVTDTQYF.

This clonotype is medium-sized within its sample. V and J are TRBV6-5 and TRBJ1-1; D is unclear. The CDR3 sequence is 14 residues long. Trimming shortened V by 0 bases and J by 1 base, and 6 bases separated the two germline ends. Germline loops: CDR1 MNHEY, CDR2 SVGAGI. The CDR3 loop reads CASSYSRANTEAFF. In nucleotides, the CDR3 is TGTGCCAGCAGTTACTCGAGGGCGAACACTGAAGCTTTCTTT.

The table lists this clonotype with many counts. The J gene is TRBJ2-7, the V gene TRBV6-2 or TRBV6-3; D is ambiguous. The CDR3 sequence is 12 residues long. Germline V lookup: CDR1 MNHEY, CDR2 SVGEGT. V was trimmed by 9 bases and J by 2 bases, leaving 11 bases between them. This CDR3 reads CASRIGAYEQYF. In DNA, the CDR3 is TGTGCCAGTCGGATAGGTGCCTACGAGCAGTACTTC.

This clonotype has ten or more counts. This rearrangement joins TRBV5-1 to TRBJ1-6; 7 nucleotides match TRBD1. Per the germline V gene, CDR1 is SGHRS and CDR2 is YFSETQ. The ends lost 4 bases at V and 6 bases at J; junction bases unmatched: 7. This CDR3 is 15 amino acids long. CDR3 amino acids: CASSPGRDSNSPLHF. The CDR3, as DNA: TGCGCCAGCAGCCCAGGAAGGGACAGTAATTCACCCCTCCACTTT. Full variable domain (outside the CDR3, taken from reference TRBV5-1 and TRBJ1-6): KAGVTQTPRYLIKTRGQQVTLSCSPISGHRSVSWYQQTPGQGLQFLFEYFSETQRNKGNFPGRFSGRQFSNSRSEMNVSTLELGDSALYLCASSPGRDSNSPLHFGNGTRLTVT.

This clonotype was observed at least ten times. The chain uses TRBV11-2 and TRBJ2-3; 8 bases are a match to TRBD2. The V and J ends lost 3 bases and 2 bases, in that order; junction bases with no gene match: 7. CDR3 length: 16 amino acids. Germline V lookup: CDR1 SGHAT, CDR2 FQNNGV. DNA for the CDR3: TGTGCCAGCAGCTTGGTTAGCGGGGTTTACACAGATACGCAGTATTTT. Encoded protein: CASSLVSGVYTDTQYF.

The rearrangement links TRBV29-1 to TRBJ2-1, with D possibly matching TRBD2 (6 bases). The CDR3 covers 16 residues. Germline V gives CDR1 SQVTM, CDR2 ANQGSEA. V was cut by 1 base and J by 8 bases, with 21 bases left in between. CDR3 amino acids: CSVEASAGPSNHEQFF. As DNA, the CDR3 is TGCAGCGTTGAAGCCTCGGCGGGACCATCAAATCATGAGCAGTTCTTC.

CDR3 protein: CASGGTVNSPLHF. The CDR3 DNA sequence: TGTGCCAGTGGGGGGACAGTTAATTCACCCCTCCACTTT. The chain recombines TRBV12-3 or TRBV12-4 with TRBJ1-6; 7 nucleotides align to TRBD1. The CDR3 sequence is 13 residues long. The trim removed 9 bases at V and 6 bases at J, leaving 5 bases unmatched.

The genes are TRBV19 and TRBJ1-5; 9 bases line up with TRBD1. Per the germline V gene, CDR1 is LNHDA and CDR2 is SQIVND (reference sequence). The V gene end was trimmed by 0 bases and the J gene end by 0 bases; junction bases not matched to a gene: 9. The CDR3 runs 19 residues. The CDR3 reads CASSIDRGTGRYSNQPQHF. The CDR3 DNA is TGTGCCAGTAGTATAGATCGGGGGACAGGGAGATATAGCAATCAGCCCCAGCATTTT.

Remarks on this clonotype: A read error may explain this, as a much larger clone is one base away. The chain links TRBV12-3 or TRBV12-4 to TRBJ2-1; 9 bases are a match to TRBD1. The CDR3 length is 15 residues. CDR3 nucleotide sequence: TGTGCCAGCAGTCTGGGACAGGGAACTTTGAATGAGCGGTTCTTC. Translated, it gives CASSLGQGTLNERFF.

Ten or more counts support this clonotype. This chain joins TRBV6-2 or TRBV6-3 and TRBJ2-2, with D possibly TRBD1 on 6 matching bases. The CDR3 extends over 14 amino acids. The germline CDR1 and CDR2 sequences are MNHEY and SVGEGT. V dropped 4 bases and J dropped 1 base, with 7 bases sitting between them. DNA for the CDR3: TGTGCCAGCAGTTGGACAGAGAACACCGGGGAGCTGTTTTTT. The encoded protein is CASSWTENTGELFF.

This clonotype was detected ten times or more. V gene TRBV29-1 combines with J gene TRBJ1-2; D remains ambiguous. Trimming took off 5 bases at V and 3 bases at J, with 7 bases between the two ends. This CDR3 is built from 11 residues. From germline, CDR1 is SQVTM and CDR2 ANQGSEA. As DNA, the CDR3 is TGCAGCGTTTCCCGGGACTATGGCTACACCTTC. It yields the protein CSVSRDYGYTF.

This rearrangement joins TRBV29-1 to TRBJ1-5; D is unresolved. The CDR3 contains 13 residues. V was clipped by 7 bases and J by 6 bases, with 16 bases between them. CDR1 and CDR2 from the germline V gene are SQVTM and ANQGSEA. The CDR3 sequence: CSARTGVGQPQHF. The CDR3 DNA sequence: TGCAGCGCCCGAACGGGAGTAGGTCAGCCCCAGCATTTT.

There are many counts of this clonotype. The genes are TRBV20-1 and TRBJ2-7; D gene unclear. The ends were cut back, 1 base at V and 3 bases at J, with 10 bases in the middle. Germline V gene data show CDR1 as DFQATT and CDR2 as SNEGSKA (reference sequence). This CDR3 is built from 13 residues. The CDR3 is CSARGGFIYEQYF. DNA of the CDR3: TGCAGTGCTAGAGGGGGTTTCATCTACGAGCAGTACTTC.

Of note for this clonotype: This may come from a read error, since a much larger clone is one base off. The V and J genes are TRBV7-9 and TRBJ2-7; D not resolved. In germline, CDR1 is SEHNR, CDR2 FQNEAQ (reference sequence). The CDR3 is 11 residues long. CDR3 coding DNA: TGTGCCAGCAGCCGTGTATACGAGAAGTACTTC. Its translation: CASSRVYEKYF.

The genes are TRBV4-3 and TRBJ2-1; 12 positions match TRBD2. Unmatched junction bases numbered 12, after V lost 4 bases and J lost 8 bases. The CDR3 is 17 residues long. In germline, CDR1 is LGHNA, CDR2 YSLEER. The CDR3 region has the DNA TGCGCCAGCAGCCGGAGCCTACTAGCGGGGGGCCGCCATGAGCAGTTCTTC. This sequence encodes CASSRSLLAGGRHEQFF.

This clonotype was seen repeatedly, ten times or more. The chain combines TRBV20-1 with TRBJ1-6; 8 bases map to TRBD1. This CDR3 comprises 18 residues. After removal of 0 bases from V and 5 bases from J, the junction contained 12 bases not matched to a gene. Germline CDR1 is DFQATT and CDR2 is SNEGSKA (reference sequence). This chain's CDR3 is CSARDRTRGHGDNSPLHF. DNA of the CDR3: TGCAGTGCTAGAGACCGAACCAGGGGGCATGGGGATAATTCACCCCTCCACTTT.

The table lists this clonotype with many counts. This chain uses TRBV20-1 with TRBJ2-3; maybe TRBD2 (7 bases). Trimming left V 6 bases short and J 6 bases short, with 25 bases between. This CDR3 has 16 residues. Per germline, CDR1 DFQATT and CDR2 SNEGSKA (reference sequence). In DNA form, the CDR3 reads TGCAGTGCCCGAGGGGGGGACCGGGAGTCAGGGGATACGCAGTATTTT. Translating it yields CSARGGDRESGDTQYF.

The rearrangement uses TRBV11-2 and TRBJ2-2, with D possibly matching TRBD2 (5 bases). Deletions cut 6 bases from V and 0 bases from J, with 8 bases between. CDR1 is SGHAT, CDR2 FQNNGV, per germline. The length of the CDR3 is 14 residues. The CDR3 DNA follows: TGTGCCAGCAGGGTCGGGGCGAACACCGGGGAGCTGTTTTTT. Amino acid sequence: CASRVGANTGELFF.

This clonotype is a singleton in its sample. The chain has TRBV11-2 and TRBJ2-3; tentatively, D is TRBD1 (6 bases). Germline CDR1 is SGHAT and CDR2 is FQNNGV. V lost 5 bases, J lost 4 bases, and 16 bases lay in between. This CDR3 has 15 residues. CDR3 region: CASSLDRGSADTQYF. DNA of the CDR3: TGTGCCAGCAGCCTGGACAGAGGGTCAGCAGATACGCAGTATTTT.

This clonotype occurred a few times. The V call is TRBV10-3, the J call TRBJ1-3; possibly TRBD1 for D (6 bases). This CDR3 is built from 15 residues. Between the trimmed V and J ends, which lost 5 bases and 0 bases, there was a span of 11 bases. Looked up from germline, CDR1 is ENHRY and CDR2 is SYGVKD. CDR3 coding DNA: TGTGCCATCAGTACAGGGTCCGTCTCTGGAAACACCATATATTTT. Protein product: CAISTGSVSGNTIYF.

With respect to this clonotype: Being one base from a much bigger clone, this may be a read error. The rearrangement joins TRBV9 to TRBJ1-2, with D perhaps matching TRBD1 (5 bases). The CDR3 spans 14 residues. Germline V gives CDR1 SGDLS, CDR2 YYNGEE. Trimming took 3 bases from V and 6 from J, leaving 15 bases between them. The DNA of the CDR3 is TGTGCCAGCAGCGAGGGGCGGAACGACAATGGCTACACCTTC. Translating gives CASSEGRNDNGYTF.

The rearrangement links TRBV9 to TRBJ2-6; unclear D gene. The CDR3 runs to 14 residues. V was pared by 6 bases and J by 0 bases, with 7 bases between. Germline-derived CDR1 and CDR2 are SGDLS and YYNGEE. The CDR3 DNA reads TGTGCCAGCACCTCCGGCTCTGGGGCCAACGTCCTGACTTTC. Its protein product is CASTSGSGANVLTF.

This clonotype came up many times. The V gene is TRBV9, the J gene TRBJ2-7; TRBD1 aligns across 7 bases. V shed 2 bases, J shed 0 bases, and the junction held 5 bases outside the gene matches. Germline V gene data show CDR1 as SGDLS and CDR2 as YYNGEE. The CDR3 has 15 residues. CDR3 protein: CASSVGTASSYEQYF. CDR3 coding DNA: TGTGCCAGCAGCGTCGGGACAGCAAGCTCCTACGAGCAGTACTTC.

The J gene is TRBJ2-1, the V gene TRBV30; 8 nucleotides align to TRBD1. CDR1 is GTSNPN, CDR2 SVGIG, per germline (reference sequence). The length of the CDR3 is 14 residues. J was trimmed by 8 bases and V by 7 bases; bases with no gene match: 13. The CDR3 here is CAFSNRGFFYEQFF. CDR3 nucleotide sequence: TGTGCCTTCTCAAACAGGGGGTTTTTCTATGAGCAGTTCTTC.

This clonotype was observed many times. V usage is TRBV7-2 and J usage is TRBJ2-7, with 7 positions matching TRBD2. The CDR3 totals 15 residues. Germline lookup yields CDR1 SGHTA and CDR2 FQGNSA. After removal of 5 bases from V and 3 bases from J, the junction contained 10 bases not matched to a gene. CDR3 bases: TGTGCCAGCAGCCTTTACTCGGGAGGAGGCTACGAGCAGTACTTC. Amino acids: CASSLYSGGGYEQYF. The full variable domain, in which reference TRBV7-2 and TRBJ2-7 provide the parts outside the CDR3, is GAGVSQSPSNKVTEKGKDVELRCDPISGHTALYWYRQSLGQGLEFLIYFQGNSAPDKSGLPSDRFSAERTGGSVSTLTIQRTQQEDSAVYLCASSLYSGGGYEQYFGPGTRLTVT.

As to this clonotype: A clone one base away is much larger, so this may be a read error. The chain carries TRBV5-4 and TRBJ2-5, with TRBD2 as a possible D gene (7 bases). The CDR3 consists of 13 residues. Germline V lookup: CDR1 SGHNT, CDR2 YYREEE (reference sequence). CDR3 DNA: TGTGTCAGCAGCCGGGGGGCGGGAGAGGCCCAGTACTTC. Encoded protein: CVSSRGAGEAQYF.